The 22 T cell receptor beta chains in this list originate from one sample, sequenced in a study of blood T cells in healthy people across ages. Sample-barcoded 5' priming and a J-beta primer mix drove a second PCR of roughly 7 to 11 cycles. MiXCR was run by TCRdb on the 5' RACE reads, yielding one entry per CDR3 protein. The data show about 640,000 distinct CDR3 sequences, with approximately 30% seen just once and more than 15% held by the top ten. The sample taken for sequencing was blood. Every receptor here comes from a woman of 80 years or more in good health.

A word on this clonotype: This may stem from a read error, because a much larger clone lies one nucleotide away. This chain links TRBV5-1 with TRBJ2-5, with 8 bases that match TRBD1. This CDR3 comprises 13 residues. Germline CDR1 is SGHRS and CDR2 is YFSETQ. V shed 4 bases, J shed 11 bases, and the junction held 10 bases outside the gene matches. As DNA, the CDR3 is TGCGCCAGCAGCCCGTCAGGGGGCTGGGAGCAGTACTTC. Encoded protein: CASSPSGGWEQYF.

This clonotype was detected many times. The chain uses TRBV6-5 and TRBJ1-2; 9 bases map to TRBD1. V lost 5 bases, J lost 11 bases, and 6 bases stayed unmatched. Germline values: CDR1 MNHEY, CDR2 SVGAGI. The CDR3 length is 12 residues. CDR3 bases: TGTGCCAGCAGTCGGACAGGGGCAGGTTACACCTTC. Translating gives CASSRTGAGYTF.

This clonotype was detected many times. The rearrangement uses TRBV28 and TRBJ1-2, with D tentatively TRBD1 (5 bases). V was trimmed by 5 bases and J by 1 base, leaving 8 bases between them. Germline V gives CDR1 MDHEN, CDR2 SYDVKM. CDR3 size: 13 residues. The CDR3 nucleotides read TGTGCCAGCAGTAGACAGAATAACTATGGCTACACCTTC. This gives the protein CASSRQNNYGYTF.

This clonotype was observed many times. The chain joins TRBV29-1 to TRBJ1-2, with D perhaps matching TRBD1 (6 bases). The V end lost 4 bases, the J end lost 4 bases, and 19 bases lay between the germline ends. Germline lookup yields CDR1 SQVTM and CDR2 ANQGSEA. The CDR3 has 15 residues. The CDR3 region is CSVAGGFGRGYGYTF. Here the CDR3 DNA reads TGCAGCGTTGCGGGGGGCTTTGGGAGGGGCTATGGCTACACCTTC. Full variable domain (rest looked up from reference TRBV29-1 and TRBJ1-2): SAVISQKPSRDICQRGTSLTIQCQVDSQVTMMFWYRQQPGQSLTLIATANQGSEATYESGFVIDKFPISRPNLTFSTLTVSNMSPEDSSIYLCSVAGGFGRGYGYTFGSGTRLTVV.

This clonotype has a count of ten or more. The chain recombines TRBV5-6 with TRBJ1-1; D is undetermined. CDR1 SGHDT and CDR2 YYEEEE come from the germline V gene. V was trimmed by 2 bases and J by 1 base, leaving 9 bases between them. The CDR3 sequence is 14 residues long. The CDR3 loop is CASSFVSRNTEAFF. CDR3 sequence (DNA): TGTGCCAGCAGCTTCGTCTCCAGGAACACTGAAGCTTTCTTT. The whole variable domain, filled in from reference TRBV5-6 and TRBJ1-1, reads DAGVTQSPTHLIKTRGQQVTLRCSPKSGHDTVSWYQQALGQGPQFIFQYYEEEERQRGNFPDRFSGHQFPNYSSELNVNALLLGDSALYLCASSFVSRNTEAFFGQGTRLTVV.

The chain joins TRBV12-3 or TRBV12-4 to TRBJ2-3, with D possibly matching TRBD1 (6 bases). V gave up 5 bases and J gave up 4 bases, with 16 bases separating them. The CDR3 is made up of 15 amino acids. The CDR3: CASSPDSLSADTQYF. For the CDR3, the DNA is TGTGCCAGCAGTCCGGACAGCCTTAGCGCAGATACGCAGTATTTT.

This clonotype was seen at least ten times. The V gene is TRBV2, the J gene TRBJ2-6; TRBD2 might be the D (6 bases). Trimming left V 2 bases short and J 0 bases short, with 14 bases between. Germline assignment: CDR1 SNHLY and CDR2 FYNNEI. This CDR3 spans 18 amino acids. CDR3 in DNA: TGTGCCAGCAGTGAAAATTTTGCGGGGATCTCTGGGGCCAACGTCCTGACTTTC. Protein product: CASSENFAGISGANVLTF.

As regards this clonotype: A read error may explain this, as a much larger clone is one base away. J is TRBJ2-5 and V is TRBV3-1; the D is unclear. V was clipped by 1 base and J by 11 bases, with 8 bases between them. The CDR3 sequence is 11 residues long. CDR1 is LGHDT, CDR2 YNNKEL, per germline (reference sequence). As DNA, the CDR3 is TGTGCCAGCAGCCAAGCAGTGGAGCAGTACTTC. Translating it yields CASSQAVEQYF.

In its sample, this clonotype was seen many times. The J gene is TRBJ2-1, the V gene TRBV28, with D hard to call. Trimming took off 8 bases at V and 8 bases at J, with 22 bases between the two ends. The germline gives CDR1 MDHEN, CDR2 SYDVKM. CDR3 size: 15 residues. CDR3 in DNA: TGTGCCAGCTTTGCGCCCGGCCCATGGGCGCATGAGCAGTTCTTC. Its translation: CASFAPGPWAHEQFF.

In the case of this clonotype: One end of the junction is discordant with germline, which a read error may explain. The chain recombines TRBV5-6 with TRBJ2-7, with 13 positions matching TRBD2. Germline V gene data show CDR1 as SGHDT and CDR2 as YYEEEE. The CDR3 sequence is 17 residues long. CDR3 residues: CASSLGTSGGRPYGQYF. The CDR3 bases are TGTGCCAGCAGCTTGGGGACTAGCGGGGGCCGGCCCTACGGGCAGTACTTC.

This clonotype occurred many times. The chain links TRBV3-1 to TRBJ2-1, with 8 bases aligning to TRBD1. Germline V gives CDR1 LGHDT, CDR2 YNNKEL (reference sequence). Trimming cost V 3 bases and J 8 bases; bases outside gene matches: 6. The CDR3 has 14 amino acids. DNA of the CDR3: TGTGCCAGCAGCCAGTCAGGACAGGGCGATGAGCAGTTCTTC. As protein: CASSQSGQGDEQFF.

This clonotype was picked up many times. The rearrangement links TRBV24-1 to TRBJ2-7; 7 bases map to TRBD2. The CDR3 is made up of 14 amino acids. Germline V gene lookup returns CDR1 KGHDR and CDR2 SFDVKD. With V trimmed by 6 bases and J by 2 bases, 6 bases remained unmatched. In DNA form, the CDR3 reads TGTGCCACCAGTCTTGCTAGCGGAGCCTACGAGCAGTACTTC. Translation: CATSLASGAYEQYF.

This clonotype was counted once. This may stem from a read error, because a much larger clone lies one nucleotide away. The chain uses TRBV5-1 and TRBJ2-1, with 8 positions matching TRBD2. The J call may be incorrect, as the DNA end agrees better with TRBJ2-7. This CDR3 has 16 residues. Germline V lookup: CDR1 SGHRS, CDR2 YFSETQ. For the CDR3, the DNA is TGCGCCAGCAGCACAAAGCGGGGGCCTTCCTACAATGAGCAGTACTTC. This translates into CASSTKRGPSYNEQYF.

The chain is built from TRBV20-1 and TRBJ2-4; 12 bases fit TRBD2. Gene TRBJ2-7 matches the end of the DNA better, so the J call may be wrong. Germline V lookup: CDR1 DFQATT, CDR2 SNEGSKA (reference sequence). The CDR3 totals 17 residues. CDR3 sequence: CSARGPAGTSGFHEQYF. CDR3 nucleotides: TGCAGTGCTAGAGGTCCTGCCGGGACTAGCGGGTTCCACGAGCAGTACTTC.

This clonotype was counted between two and nine times. A much bigger clone sits one base away, suggesting this may be a read error. The chain joins TRBV7-2 to TRBJ2-7, with 9 bases aligning to TRBD2. The CDR3 is made up of 15 amino acids. Germline lookup yields CDR1 SGHTA and CDR2 FQGNSA. CDR3: CACSSLRGGVYEQYF. The CDR3 DNA sequence: TGTGCCTGCAGCTCGCTGCGGGGGGGCGTCTACGAGCAGTACTTC.

This clonotype was counted ten times or more. The DNA for the CDR3 is TGTGCCAGCAGTTTGGGGCGGGGGGGCTACAATGAGCAGTTCTTC. It translates to CASSLGRGGYNEQFF. This chain uses TRBV7-2 with TRBJ2-1; 9 bases are a match to TRBD2. J lost 3 bases, V lost 6 bases, and 6 bases had no gene match. The CDR3 extends over 15 amino acids. Germline values: CDR1 SGHTA, CDR2 FQGNSA. Full variable domain (rest looked up from reference TRBV7-2 and TRBJ2-1): GAGVSQSPSNKVTEKGKDVELRCDPISGHTALYWYRQSLGQGLEFLIYFQGNSAPDKSGLPSDRFSAERTGGSVSTLTIQRTQQEDSAVYLCASSLGRGGYNEQFFGPGTRLTVL.

This chain's CDR3 is CASSSILLETQYF. The CDR3 DNA reads TGTGCCAGCAGCTCCATACTCCTAGAGACCCAGTACTTC. The V and J genes are TRBV7-2 and TRBJ2-5; D is unclear. The V and J ends lost 4 bases and 4 bases respectively, with 10 bases between them. This CDR3 is built from 13 residues. CDR1 is SGHTA, CDR2 FQGNSA, per germline.

In this sample, this clonotype turned up many times. This chain joins TRBV7-2 and TRBJ2-1, with D uncertain. CDR1 SGHTA and CDR2 FQGNSA come from the germline V gene. Trimming took 1 base from V and 0 from J, leaving 7 bases between them. The CDR3 covers 15 residues. The CDR3: CASSLGDFSYNEQFF. As DNA, the CDR3 is TGTGCCAGCAGCTTAGGTGACTTCTCCTACAATGAGCAGTTCTTC.

The rearrangement links TRBV2 to TRBJ1-2, with 10 bases matching TRBD1. The CDR3 covers 14 residues. In germline, CDR1 is SNHLY, CDR2 FYNNEI. Unmatched junction bases numbered 8, after V lost 7 bases and J lost 6 bases. The CDR3, as DNA: TGTGCCAGCAATACCGACAGGGGGCGGAATGGCTACACCTTC. Amino acids: CASNTDRGRNGYTF.

About this clonotype itself: One end of the junction does not line up with germline, which may come from a read error. This chain links TRBV12-3 or TRBV12-4 with TRBJ2-5; tentatively, D is TRBD2 (6 bases). The CDR3 runs 14 residues. As DNA, the CDR3 is TGTGCCAGCAGTTTATCTAGCGCGCAAGAGGCCCAGTACTTC. Residues: CASSLSSAQEAQYF.

This clonotype was found many times. V gene TRBV5-6 combines with J gene TRBJ2-7, with D maybe TRBD2 (6 bases). Per germline, CDR1 SGHDT and CDR2 YYEEEE. Trimming left V 0 bases short and J 0 bases short, with 10 bases between. The CDR3 spans 15 residues. DNA of the CDR3: TGTGCCAGCAGCTTGGCGGGAGTGAGCTCCTACGAGCAGTACTTC. Encoded protein: CASSLAGVSSYEQYF.

This clonotype has just a few counts. This sequence joins TRBV18 and TRBJ2-3, with D possibly matching TRBD1 (6 bases). This CDR3 has 15 residues. V was trimmed by 3 bases and J by 0 bases, leaving 10 bases between them. Germline CDR1 and CDR2: KGHSH and LQKENI. The CDR3 coding sequence is TGTGCCAGCTCACCGGGACACGGAAGCACAGATACGCAGTATTTT. Protein sequence: CASSPGHGSTDTQYF.